The source of this T cell receptor (beta chain) is a study of T-cell reconstitution after alpha-beta-depleted transplantation in children. Notes on the study in general: By one year post-transplant, T-cell counts and diversity largely arose from T cells that were newly produced. Certain patients had high TCRbeta diversity at day 60, and it came from recipient T cells and thymic progenitors that survived. In patients about two months after transplant, alpha-beta T cells reportedly arose from several hundred expanded graft clones.

This clonotype has a handful of counts. Its cognate antigen is unknown. CDR3 size: 17 residues. Losses at the gene ends were 3 bases for V and 4 bases for J; bases not matched to a gene: 13. From germline, CDR1 is DFQATT and CDR2 SNEGSKA (reference sequence). Unique molecular identifiers tagged the TCRbeta library. TCRdb recomputed calls from the PCR reads with MiXCR, one row per CDR3 protein. Here the sample spans 780,000 or so distinct CDR3 sequences, around 17% being singletons. The V call is TRBV20-1, the J call TRBJ2-3; TRBD2 agrees at 10 bases. This receptor was taken from a male patient younger than 18 who had a stem cell transplant for acute lymphoblastic leukemia, so the T cells may come from the graft donor. Sample: PBMCs, mostly from graft donor cells, taken 360 days after TCRalphabeta/CD19-depleted stem cell transplant. This CDR3 is CSASNRRLAGVPDTQYF. In nucleotides, the CDR3 is TGCAGTGCTAGTAATAGACGGCTAGCGGGAGTCCCAGATACGCAGTATTTT.